Sequencing of this T cell receptor beta chain was carried out in a study of T-cell memory formation after mild COVID-19. Findings and caveats of the study: Clones which contracted sat mainly in CM and EM if CD4+, and in EMRA if CD8+.

TCRdb called the 5' RACE reads again in MiXCR, with one record for every CDR3 protein. The table records around 390,000 distinct CDR3 sequences, around a sixth of them present only once. The sample holds many counts of this clonotype. Its antigen is unknown. Germline assignment: CDR1 SGHAT and CDR2 FQNNGV. CDR3 size: 15 residues. With 2 bases removed from V and 4 bases from J, the gap between germline ends came to 9 bases. The source material was PBMCs or a T cell subset sorted from them (not recorded which). This chain uses TRBV11-2 with TRBJ2-6; possibly TRBD1 for D (5 bases). The source of this sequence is a man aged 18 to 29 who had mild COVID-19 (a few samples of this study predate the infection). Cell type and time point are not known. Here the CDR3 reads CASSLSGAGANVLTF. CDR3 sequence (DNA): TGTGCCAGCAGCTTATCTGGGGCAGGGGCCAACGTCCTGACTTTC.